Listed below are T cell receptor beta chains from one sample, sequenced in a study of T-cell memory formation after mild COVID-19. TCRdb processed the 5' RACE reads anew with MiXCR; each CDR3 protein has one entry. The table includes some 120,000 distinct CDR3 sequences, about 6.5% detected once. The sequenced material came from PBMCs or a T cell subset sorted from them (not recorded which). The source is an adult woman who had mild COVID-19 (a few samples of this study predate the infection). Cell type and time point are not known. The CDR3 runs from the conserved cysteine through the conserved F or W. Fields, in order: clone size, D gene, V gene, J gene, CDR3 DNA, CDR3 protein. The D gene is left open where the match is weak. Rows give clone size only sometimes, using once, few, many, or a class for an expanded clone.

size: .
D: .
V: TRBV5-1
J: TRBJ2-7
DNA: TGCGCCAGCAGCTTGGGAATGGGCGATGAGCAGTACTTC
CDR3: CASSLGMGDEQYF

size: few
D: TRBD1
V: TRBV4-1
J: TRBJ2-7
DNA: TGCGCCAGCAGCCAAGAGGGGACAGGGCTGGGCGAGCAGTACTTC
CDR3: CASSQEGTGLGEQYF

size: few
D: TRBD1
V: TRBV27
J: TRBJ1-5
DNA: TGTGCCACCTCGGGGACAGGAAACAATCAGCCCCAGCATTTT
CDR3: CATSGTGNNQPQHF

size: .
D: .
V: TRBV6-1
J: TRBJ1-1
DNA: TGTGCCAGCAGTGAAGCCTCCCGTTTGAAATGGGGCACTGAAGCTTTCTTT
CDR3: CASSEASRLKWGTEAFF

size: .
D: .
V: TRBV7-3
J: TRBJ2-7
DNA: TGTGCCAGCCGCCTAGCGTCGGGCTACGAGCAGTACTTC
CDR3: CASRLASGYEQYF

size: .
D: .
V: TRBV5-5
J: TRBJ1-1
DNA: TGTGCCAGCAGCTCTTTGATGGGGAGCACTGAAGCTTTCTTT
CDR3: CASSSLMGSTEAFF

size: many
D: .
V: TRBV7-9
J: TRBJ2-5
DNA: TGTGCCAGCCACCCAGGGGAGGAAGAGACCCAGTACTTC
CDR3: CASHPGEEETQYF

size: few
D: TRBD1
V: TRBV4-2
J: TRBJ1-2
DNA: TGTGCCAGCAGCCAAGAAAGTAGGCAGGGGGCGTATGGCTACACCTTC
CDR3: CASSQESRQGAYGYTF

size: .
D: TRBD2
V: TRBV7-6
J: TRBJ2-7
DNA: TGTGCCAGCCGGGAGGGGATCCTAGCAACCTACGAGCAGTACTTC
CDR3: CASREGILATYEQYF

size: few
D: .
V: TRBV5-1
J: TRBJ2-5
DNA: TGCGCCAGCAGCTTGGTTCGGCAAGAGACCCAGTACTTC
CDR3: CASSLVRQETQYF

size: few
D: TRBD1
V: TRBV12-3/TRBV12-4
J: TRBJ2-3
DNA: TGTGCCAGCAGTGCGGACAGGGGACTTGCAGATACGCAGTATTTT
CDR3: CASSADRGLADTQYF

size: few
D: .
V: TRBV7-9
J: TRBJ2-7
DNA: TGTGCCAGCAGCACCACCGGGGCCTCCTACGAGCAGTACTTC
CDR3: CASSTTGASYEQYF

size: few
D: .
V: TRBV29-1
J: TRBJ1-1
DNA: TGCAGCGTCCCCAAGACAGGAAGGAACACTGAAGCTTTCTTT
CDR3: CSVPKTGRNTEAFF

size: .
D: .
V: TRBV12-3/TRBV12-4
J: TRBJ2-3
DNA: TGTGCCAGCAGTCCCCCGGGGGCTTACACAGATACGCAGTATTTT
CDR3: CASSPPGAYTDTQYF

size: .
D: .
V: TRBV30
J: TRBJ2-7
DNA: TGTGCCTGGATGTGGCCTGACTCCTACGAGCAGTACTTC
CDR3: CAWMWPDSYEQYF

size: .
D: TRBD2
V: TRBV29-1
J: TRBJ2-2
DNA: TGCAGCGTCGGGGGGACGACCGGGGAGCTGTTTTTT
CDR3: CSVGGTTGELFF

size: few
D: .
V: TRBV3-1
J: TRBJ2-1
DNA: TGTGCCAGCAGCCGAGAAAGTCGCAGGGTGGAGCAGTTCTTC
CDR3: CASSRESRRVEQFF

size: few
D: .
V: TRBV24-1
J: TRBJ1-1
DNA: TGTGCCACCAGTGATTTAGCCCGGATGAACACTGAAGCTTTCTTT
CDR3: CATSDLARMNTEAFF

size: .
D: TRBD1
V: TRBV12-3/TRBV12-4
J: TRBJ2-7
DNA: TGTGCCAGCAGTTTCCGGGACAGGGGCTACGAGCAGTACTTC
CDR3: CASSFRDRGYEQYF

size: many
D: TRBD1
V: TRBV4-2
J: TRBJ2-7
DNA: TGTGCCAGCAGCCAAGCCGGGACAGAGTCCTACGAGCAGTACTTC
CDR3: CASSQAGTESYEQYF